Following are 5 T cell receptor beta chains from one sample sequenced in a study of blood T cell repertoires in COVID-19. Clones were read by immunoSEQ multiplex PCR, and TCRdb kept only the in-frame ones, dropping some. Of around 420,000 clones listed, 88% are singletons. The sequenced sample consisted of PBMCs or T cells enriched from blood (not recorded which). The receptor source for this set is a middle-aged woman with acute COVID-19.

The V call is TRBV19, the J call TRBJ1-6; TRBD1 matches 9 bases. The CDR3 has 16 amino acids. V lost 0 bases, J lost 5 bases, and 2 bases stayed unmatched. The germline V gene has CDR1 LNHDA and CDR2 SQIVND (reference sequence). CDR3 DNA sequence: TGTGCCAGTAGTATAGATGGGACAGGGAATAATTCACCCCTCCACTTT. Encoded protein: CASSIDGTGNNSPLHF.

This sequence joins TRBV5-1 and TRBJ1-5; D ambiguous. Per germline, CDR1 SGHRS and CDR2 YFSETQ. This CDR3 has 13 amino acids. Between the trimmed V and J ends, which lost 1 base and 8 bases, there was a span of 10 bases. CDR3 sequence: CASSLREREPQHF. CDR3 DNA: TGCGCCAGCAGCTTGAGGGAGAGGGAGCCCCAGCATTTT.

The CDR3 loop reads CASSRLLISTDTQYF. The CDR3 bases are TGTGCCAGCAGTCGGTTGCTTATTAGCACAGATACGCAGTATTTT. The gene calls are TRBV11-2 and TRBJ2-3; D remains ambiguous. The CDR3 length is 15 residues. CDR1 and CDR2 from the germline V gene are SGHAT and FQNNGV. The V gene lost 6 bases and the J gene lost 0 bases, with 13 bases spanning the gap. The variable domain in full, completed from reference TRBV11-2 and TRBJ2-3, reads EAGVAQSPRYKIIEKRQSVAFWCNPISGHATLYWYQQILGQGPKLLIQFQNNGVVDDSQLPKDRFSAERLKGVDSTLKIQPAKLEDSAVYLCASSRLLISTDTQYFGPGTRLTVL.

This clone was detected once. The chain links TRBV5-4 to TRBJ1-2; 9 nucleotides match TRBD1. Trimming at V came to 2 bases and at J to 3 bases, leaving 5 bases not matched to a gene. Germline lookup yields CDR1 SGHNT and CDR2 YYREEE (reference sequence). This CDR3 has 15 amino acids. The CDR3 nucleotides read TGTGCCAGCAGCTTAAGGACAGGGGCCCACTATGGCTACACCTTC. Translated: CASSLRTGAHYGYTF.

The DNA for the CDR3 is TGTGCCAGCAACCGAATCGGGACAGGGGATGAAAAACTGTTTTTT. The encoded protein is CASNRIGTGDEKLFF. V usage is TRBV25-1 and J usage is TRBJ1-4; 10 bases match TRBD1. Unmatched junction bases numbered 8, after V lost 7 bases and J lost 6 bases. Per germline, CDR1 MGHDK and CDR2 SYGVNS. The CDR3 runs to 15 residues. Filled out from reference TRBV25-1 and TRBJ1-4, the complete variable domain reads EADIYQTPRYLVIGTGKKITLECSQTMGHDKMYWYQQDPGMELHLIHYSYGVNSTEKGDLSSESTVSRIRTEHFPLTLESARPSHTSQYLCASNRIGTGDEKLFFGSGTQLSVL.